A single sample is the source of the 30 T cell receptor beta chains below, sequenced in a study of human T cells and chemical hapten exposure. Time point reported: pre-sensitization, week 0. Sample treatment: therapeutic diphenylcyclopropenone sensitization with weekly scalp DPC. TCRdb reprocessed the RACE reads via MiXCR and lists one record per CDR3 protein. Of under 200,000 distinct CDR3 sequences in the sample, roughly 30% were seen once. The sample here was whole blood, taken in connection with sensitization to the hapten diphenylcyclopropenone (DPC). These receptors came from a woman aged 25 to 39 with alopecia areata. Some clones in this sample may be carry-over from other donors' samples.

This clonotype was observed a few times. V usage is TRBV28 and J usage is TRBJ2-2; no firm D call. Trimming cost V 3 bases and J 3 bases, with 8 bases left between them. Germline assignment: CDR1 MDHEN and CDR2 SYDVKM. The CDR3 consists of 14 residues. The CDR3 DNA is TGTGCCAGCAGTTTCCCCGCATACACCGGGGAGCTGTTTTTT. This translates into CASSFPAYTGELFF. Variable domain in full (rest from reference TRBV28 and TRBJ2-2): DVKVTQSSRYLVKRTGEKVFLECVQDMDHENMFWYRQDPGLGLRLIYFSYDVKMKEKGDIPEGYSVSREKKERFSLILESASTNQTSMYLCASSFPAYTGELFFGEGSRLTVL.

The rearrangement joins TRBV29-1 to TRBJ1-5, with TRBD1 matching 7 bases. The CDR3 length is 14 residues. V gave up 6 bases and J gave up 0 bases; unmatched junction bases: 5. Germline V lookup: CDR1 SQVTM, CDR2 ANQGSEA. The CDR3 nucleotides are TGCAGCGTGGCGACAGGGAATAGCAATCAGCCCCAGCATTTT. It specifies CSVATGNSNQPQHF.

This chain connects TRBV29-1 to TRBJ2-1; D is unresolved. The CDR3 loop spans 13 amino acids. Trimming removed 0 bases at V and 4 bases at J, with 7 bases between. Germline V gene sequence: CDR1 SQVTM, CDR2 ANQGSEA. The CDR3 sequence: CSVEDGGYNEQFF. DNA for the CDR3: TGCAGCGTTGAAGACGGCGGATACAATGAGCAGTTCTTC.

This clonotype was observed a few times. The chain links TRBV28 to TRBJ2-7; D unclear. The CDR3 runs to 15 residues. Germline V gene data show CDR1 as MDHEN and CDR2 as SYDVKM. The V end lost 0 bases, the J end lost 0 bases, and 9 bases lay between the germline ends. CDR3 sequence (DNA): TGTGCCAGCAGTTTATGGAACCGAGGCTCCTACGAGCAGTACTTC. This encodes CASSLWNRGSYEQYF.

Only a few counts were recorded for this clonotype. The CDR3 spells CASGRELNYGYTF. In nucleotides, the CDR3 is TGTGCCAGCGGCAGGGAGCTTAACTATGGCTACACCTTC. The rearrangement uses TRBV7-9 and TRBJ1-2, with D possibly being TRBD1 (5 bases). V shed 8 bases and J shed 1 base, with 11 bases lying between them. This CDR3 comprises 13 residues. Germline assignment: CDR1 SEHNR and CDR2 FQNEAQ (reference sequence).

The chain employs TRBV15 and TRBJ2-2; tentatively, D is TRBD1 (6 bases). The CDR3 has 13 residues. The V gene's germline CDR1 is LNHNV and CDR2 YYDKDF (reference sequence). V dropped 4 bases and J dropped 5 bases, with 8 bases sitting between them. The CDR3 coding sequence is TGTGCCACCAGCACTACAGGGACCGGGGAGCTGTTTTTT. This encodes CATSTTGTGELFF.

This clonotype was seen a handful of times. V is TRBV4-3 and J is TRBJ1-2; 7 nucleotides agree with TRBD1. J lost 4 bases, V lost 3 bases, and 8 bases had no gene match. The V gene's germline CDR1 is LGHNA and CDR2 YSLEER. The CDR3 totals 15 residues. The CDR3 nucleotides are TGCGCCAGCAGCCAGTCCCGACAGGGCGGCTATGGCTACACCTTC. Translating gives CASSQSRQGGYGYTF.

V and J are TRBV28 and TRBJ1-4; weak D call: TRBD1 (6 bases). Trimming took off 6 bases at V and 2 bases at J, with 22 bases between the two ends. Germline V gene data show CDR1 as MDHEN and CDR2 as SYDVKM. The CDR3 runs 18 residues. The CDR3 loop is CASSPPGSGGTTNEKLFF. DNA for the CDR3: TGTGCCAGCAGCCCCCCGGGATCGGGGGGCACGACTAATGAAAAACTGTTTTTT.

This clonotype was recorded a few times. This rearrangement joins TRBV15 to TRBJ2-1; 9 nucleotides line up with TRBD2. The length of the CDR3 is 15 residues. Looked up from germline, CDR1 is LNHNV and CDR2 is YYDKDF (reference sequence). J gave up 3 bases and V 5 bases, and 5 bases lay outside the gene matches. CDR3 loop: CATSVERGDYNEQFF. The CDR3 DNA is TGTGCCACCAGCGTCGAGCGGGGGGACTACAATGAGCAGTTCTTC.

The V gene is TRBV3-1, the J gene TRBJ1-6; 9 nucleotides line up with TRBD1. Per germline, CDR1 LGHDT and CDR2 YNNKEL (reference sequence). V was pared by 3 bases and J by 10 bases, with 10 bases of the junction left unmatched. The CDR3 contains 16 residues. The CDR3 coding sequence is TGTGCCAGCAGCCATTCCCGCGGACAGGGGATGTCACCCCTCCACTTT. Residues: CASSHSRGQGMSPLHF.

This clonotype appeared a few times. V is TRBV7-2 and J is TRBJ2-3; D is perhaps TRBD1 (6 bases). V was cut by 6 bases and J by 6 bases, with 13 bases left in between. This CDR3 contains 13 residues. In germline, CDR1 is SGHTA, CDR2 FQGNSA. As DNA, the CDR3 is TGTGCCAGCAGTTTCAACAGGGCGGATACGCAGTATTTT. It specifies CASSFNRADTQYF.

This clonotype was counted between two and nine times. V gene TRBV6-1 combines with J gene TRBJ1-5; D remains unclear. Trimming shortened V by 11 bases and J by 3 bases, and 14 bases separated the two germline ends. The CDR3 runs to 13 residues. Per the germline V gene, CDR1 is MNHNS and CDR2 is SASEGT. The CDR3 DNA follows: TGTGCCGCTCTTGGGGTTCTCAATCAGCCCCAGCATTTT. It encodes CAALGVLNQPQHF.

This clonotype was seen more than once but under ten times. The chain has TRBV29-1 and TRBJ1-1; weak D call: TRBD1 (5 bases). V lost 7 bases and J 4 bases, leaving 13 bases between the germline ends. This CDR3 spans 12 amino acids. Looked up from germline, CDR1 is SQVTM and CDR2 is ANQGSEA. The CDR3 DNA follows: TGCAGCGCGCTCCAGGGTGGCACTGAAGCTTTCTTT. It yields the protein CSALQGGTEAFF.

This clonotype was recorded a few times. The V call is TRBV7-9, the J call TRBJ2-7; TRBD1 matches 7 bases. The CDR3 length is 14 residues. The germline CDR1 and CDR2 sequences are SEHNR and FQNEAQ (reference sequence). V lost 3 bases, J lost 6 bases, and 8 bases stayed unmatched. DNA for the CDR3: TGTGCCAGCAGCTTCGTAACAGGGGCCGGCGAGCAGTACTTC. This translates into CASSFVTGAGEQYF.

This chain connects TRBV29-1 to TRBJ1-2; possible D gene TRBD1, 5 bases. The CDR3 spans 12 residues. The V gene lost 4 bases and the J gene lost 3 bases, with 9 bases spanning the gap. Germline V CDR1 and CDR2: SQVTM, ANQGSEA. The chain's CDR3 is CSVGRGDYGYTF. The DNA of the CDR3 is TGCAGCGTTGGCCGGGGGGACTATGGCTACACCTTC.

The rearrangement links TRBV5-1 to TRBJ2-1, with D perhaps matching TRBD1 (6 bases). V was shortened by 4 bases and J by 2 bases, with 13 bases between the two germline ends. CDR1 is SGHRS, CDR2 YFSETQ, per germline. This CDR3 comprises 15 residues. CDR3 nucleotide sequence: TGCGCCAGCAGCCAGGGGACCTCTACCTACAATGAGCAGTTCTTC. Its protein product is CASSQGTSTYNEQFF.

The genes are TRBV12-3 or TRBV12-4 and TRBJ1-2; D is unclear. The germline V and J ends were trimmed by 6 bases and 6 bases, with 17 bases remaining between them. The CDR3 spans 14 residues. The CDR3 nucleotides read TGTGCCAGCAGCGCTCTCTACGAAGAAAATGGCTACACCTTC. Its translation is CASSALYEENGYTF.

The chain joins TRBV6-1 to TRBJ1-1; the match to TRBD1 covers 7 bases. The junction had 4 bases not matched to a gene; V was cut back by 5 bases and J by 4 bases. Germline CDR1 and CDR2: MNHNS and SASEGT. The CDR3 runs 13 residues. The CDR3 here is CASSQTGSTEAFF. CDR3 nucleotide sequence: TGTGCCAGCAGTCAGACAGGGAGCACTGAAGCTTTCTTT.

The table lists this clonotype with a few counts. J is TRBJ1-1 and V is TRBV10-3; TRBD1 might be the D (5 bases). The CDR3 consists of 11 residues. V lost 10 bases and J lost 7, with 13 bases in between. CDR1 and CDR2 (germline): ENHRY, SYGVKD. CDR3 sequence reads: CATGAVNEAFF. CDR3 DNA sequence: TGTGCCACCGGGGCAGTTAATGAAGCTTTCTTT.

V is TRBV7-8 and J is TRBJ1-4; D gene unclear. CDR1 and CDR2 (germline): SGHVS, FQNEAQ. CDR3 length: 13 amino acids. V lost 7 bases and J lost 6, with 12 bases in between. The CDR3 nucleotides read TGTGCCAGCACCGCCCGGGTGGATGAAAAACTGTTTTTT. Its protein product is CASTARVDEKLFF. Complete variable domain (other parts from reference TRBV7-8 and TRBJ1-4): GAGVSQSPRYKVAKRGQDVALRCDPISGHVSLFWYQQALGQGPEFLTYFQNEAQLDKSGLPSDRFFAERPEGSVSTLKIQRTQQEDSAVYLCASTARVDEKLFFGSGTQLSVL.

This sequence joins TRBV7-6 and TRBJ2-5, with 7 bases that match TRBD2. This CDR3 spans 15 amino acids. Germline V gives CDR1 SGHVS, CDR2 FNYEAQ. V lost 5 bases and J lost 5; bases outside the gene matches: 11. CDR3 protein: CASSRAGLAEETQYF. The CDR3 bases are TGTGCCAGCAGCCGCGCAGGCCTAGCGGAGGAGACCCAGTACTTC.

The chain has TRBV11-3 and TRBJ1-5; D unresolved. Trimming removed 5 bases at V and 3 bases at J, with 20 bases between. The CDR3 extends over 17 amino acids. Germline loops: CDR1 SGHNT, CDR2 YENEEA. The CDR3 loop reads CASSPGGVLSNNQPQHF. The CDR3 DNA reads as TGTGCCAGCAGCCCAGGTGGGGTACTCTCGAACAATCAGCCCCAGCATTTT. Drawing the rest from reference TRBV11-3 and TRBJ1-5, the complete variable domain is EAGVVQSPRYKIIEKKQPVAFWCNPISGHNTLYWYLQNLGQGPELLIRYENEEAVDDSQLPKDRFSAERLKGVDSTLKIQPAELGDSAVYLCASSPGGVLSNNQPQHFGDGTRLSIL.

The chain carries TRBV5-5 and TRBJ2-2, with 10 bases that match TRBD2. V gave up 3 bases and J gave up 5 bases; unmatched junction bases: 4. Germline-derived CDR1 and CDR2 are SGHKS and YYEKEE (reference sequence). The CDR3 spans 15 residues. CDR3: CASSWTTSGTGELFF. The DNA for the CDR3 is TGTGCCAGCAGCTGGACGACTAGCGGGACCGGGGAGCTGTTTTTT. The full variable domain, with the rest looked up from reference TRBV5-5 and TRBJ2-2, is DAGVTQSPTHLIKTRGQQVTLRCSPISGHKSVSWYQQVLGQGPQFIFQYYEKEERGRGNFPDRFSARQFPNYSSELNVNALLLGDSALYLCASSWTTSGTGELFFGEGSRLTVL.

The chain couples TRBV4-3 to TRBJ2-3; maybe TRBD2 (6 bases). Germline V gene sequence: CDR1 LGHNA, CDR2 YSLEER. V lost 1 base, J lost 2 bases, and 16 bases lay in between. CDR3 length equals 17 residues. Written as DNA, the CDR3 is TGCGCCAGCAGCCAAGCATCTAGCGCACTAATCACAGATACGCAGTATTTT. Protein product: CASSQASSALITDTQYF.

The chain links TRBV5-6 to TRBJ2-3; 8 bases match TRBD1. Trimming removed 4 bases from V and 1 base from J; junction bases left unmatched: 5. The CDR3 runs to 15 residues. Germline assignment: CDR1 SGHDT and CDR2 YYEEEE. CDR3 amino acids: CASSGRDRRTDTQYF. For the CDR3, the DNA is TGTGCCAGCAGCGGCCGGGACAGGCGCACAGATACGCAGTATTTT.

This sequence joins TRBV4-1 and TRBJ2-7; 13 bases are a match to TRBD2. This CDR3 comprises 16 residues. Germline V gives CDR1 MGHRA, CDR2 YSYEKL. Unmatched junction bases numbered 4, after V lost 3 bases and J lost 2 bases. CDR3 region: CASSQGLAGSTYEQYF. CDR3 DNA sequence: TGCGCCAGCAGCCAGGGACTAGCGGGATCCACCTACGAGCAGTACTTC.

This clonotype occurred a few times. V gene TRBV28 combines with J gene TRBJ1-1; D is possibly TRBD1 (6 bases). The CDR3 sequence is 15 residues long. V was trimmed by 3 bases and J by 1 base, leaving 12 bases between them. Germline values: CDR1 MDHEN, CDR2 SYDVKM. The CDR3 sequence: CASSFYAGANTEAFF. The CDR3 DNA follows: TGTGCCAGCAGTTTTTATGCAGGGGCGAACACTGAAGCTTTCTTT. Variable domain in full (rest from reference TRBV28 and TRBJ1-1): DVKVTQSSRYLVKRTGEKVFLECVQDMDHENMFWYRQDPGLGLRLIYFSYDVKMKEKGDIPEGYSVSREKKERFSLILESASTNQTSMYLCASSFYAGANTEAFFGQGTRLTVV.

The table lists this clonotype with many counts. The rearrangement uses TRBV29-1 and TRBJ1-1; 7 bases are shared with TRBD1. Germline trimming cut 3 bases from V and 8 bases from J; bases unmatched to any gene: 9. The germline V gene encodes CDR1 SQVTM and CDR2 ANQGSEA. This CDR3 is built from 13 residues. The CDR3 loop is CSVDVGPGQEAFF. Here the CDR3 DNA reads TGCAGCGTTGATGTAGGGCCGGGACAGGAAGCTTTCTTT.

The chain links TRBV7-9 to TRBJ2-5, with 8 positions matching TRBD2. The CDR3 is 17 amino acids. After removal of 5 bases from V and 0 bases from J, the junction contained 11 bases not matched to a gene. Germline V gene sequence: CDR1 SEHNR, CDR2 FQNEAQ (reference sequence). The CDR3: CASSQDQGLGHQETQYF. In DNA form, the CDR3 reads TGTGCCAGCAGCCAAGATCAGGGACTAGGTCACCAAGAGACCCAGTACTTC.

The CDR3 bases are TGCGCCAGCAGCACGGACAGGGGCTATGGCTACACCTTC. This encodes CASSTDRGYGYTF. The rearrangement uses TRBV5-1 and TRBJ1-2; 9 nucleotides line up with TRBD1. The CDR3 covers 13 residues. Germline lookup yields CDR1 SGHRS and CDR2 YFSETQ. V lost 4 bases to trimming and J lost 4 bases; unmatched junction nucleotides: 2.